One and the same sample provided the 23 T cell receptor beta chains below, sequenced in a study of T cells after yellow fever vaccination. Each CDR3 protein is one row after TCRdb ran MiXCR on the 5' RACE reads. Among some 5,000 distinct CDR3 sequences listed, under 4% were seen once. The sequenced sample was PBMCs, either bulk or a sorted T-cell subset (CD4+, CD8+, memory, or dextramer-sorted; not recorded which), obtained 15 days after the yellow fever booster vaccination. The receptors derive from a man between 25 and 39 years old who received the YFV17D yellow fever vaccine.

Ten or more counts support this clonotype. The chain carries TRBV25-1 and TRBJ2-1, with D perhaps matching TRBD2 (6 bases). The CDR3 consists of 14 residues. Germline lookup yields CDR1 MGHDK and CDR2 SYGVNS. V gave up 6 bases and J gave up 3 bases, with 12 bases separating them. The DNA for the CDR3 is TGTGCCAGCAGGACGGGAGTATACTACAATGAGCAGTTCTTC. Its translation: CASRTGVYYNEQFF.

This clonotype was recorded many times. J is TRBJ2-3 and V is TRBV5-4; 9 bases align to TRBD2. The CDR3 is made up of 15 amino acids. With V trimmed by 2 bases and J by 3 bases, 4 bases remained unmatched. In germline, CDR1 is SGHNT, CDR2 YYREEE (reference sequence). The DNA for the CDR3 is TGTGCCAGCAGCTTTCCGGGACTAGCAACAGATACGCAGTATTTT. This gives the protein CASSFPGLATDTQYF.

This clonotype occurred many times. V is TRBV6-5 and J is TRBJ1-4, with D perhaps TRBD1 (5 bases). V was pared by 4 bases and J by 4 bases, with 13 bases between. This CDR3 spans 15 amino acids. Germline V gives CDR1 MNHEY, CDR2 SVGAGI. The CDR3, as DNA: TGTGCCAGCAGTTCACCCGGGGCGTTTAATGAAAAACTGTTTTTT. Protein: CASSSPGAFNEKLFF.

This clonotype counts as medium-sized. CDR3 sequence (DNA): TGTGCCAGCAGCCTAGCGGGTTCCACAGATACGCAGTATTTT. Amino acids: CASSLAGSTDTQYF. The chain couples TRBV6-5 to TRBJ2-3; 8 bases line up with TRBD2. CDR1 and CDR2 (germline): MNHEY, SVGAGI. The junction had 4 bases not matched to a gene; V was cut back by 6 bases and J by 2 bases. The CDR3 is 14 amino acids.

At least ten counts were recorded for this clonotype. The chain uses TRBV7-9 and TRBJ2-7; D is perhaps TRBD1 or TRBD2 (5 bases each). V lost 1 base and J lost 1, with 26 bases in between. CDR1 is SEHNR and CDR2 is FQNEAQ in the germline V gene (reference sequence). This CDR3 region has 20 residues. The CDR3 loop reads CASSLGSGSGREDRSYEQYF. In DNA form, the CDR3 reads TGTGCCAGCAGCTTAGGTTCAGGGTCCGGCCGGGAAGACCGATCCTACGAGCAGTACTTC.

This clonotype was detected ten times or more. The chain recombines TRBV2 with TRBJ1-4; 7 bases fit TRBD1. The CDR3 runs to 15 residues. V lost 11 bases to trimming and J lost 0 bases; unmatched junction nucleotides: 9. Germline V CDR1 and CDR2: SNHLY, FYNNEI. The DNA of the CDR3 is TGTGCCGCCCGGGACAGTCGTGCAACTAATGAAAAACTGTTTTTT. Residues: CAARDSRATNEKLFF.

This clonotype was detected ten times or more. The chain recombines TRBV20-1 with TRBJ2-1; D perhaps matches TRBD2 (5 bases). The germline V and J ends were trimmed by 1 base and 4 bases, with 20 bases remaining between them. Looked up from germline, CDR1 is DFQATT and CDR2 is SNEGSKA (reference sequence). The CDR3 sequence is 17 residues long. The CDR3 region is CSARAPSRGPLYNEQFF. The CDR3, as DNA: TGCAGTGCTAGAGCCCCCTCCCGAGGGCCCCTTTACAATGAGCAGTTCTTC.

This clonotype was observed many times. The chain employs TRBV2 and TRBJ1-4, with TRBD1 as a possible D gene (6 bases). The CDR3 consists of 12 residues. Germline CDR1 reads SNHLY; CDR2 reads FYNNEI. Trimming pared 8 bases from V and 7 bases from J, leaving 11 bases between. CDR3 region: CASARGFEKLFF. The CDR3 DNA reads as TGTGCCAGCGCCAGGGGTTTTGAAAAACTGTTTTTT.

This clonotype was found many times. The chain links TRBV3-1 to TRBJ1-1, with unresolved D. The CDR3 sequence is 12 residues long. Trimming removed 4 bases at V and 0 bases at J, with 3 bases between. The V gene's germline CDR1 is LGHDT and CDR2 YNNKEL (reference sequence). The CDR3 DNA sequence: TGTGCCAGCAGCCGGTTGAACACTGAAGCTTTCTTT. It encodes CASSRLNTEAFF.

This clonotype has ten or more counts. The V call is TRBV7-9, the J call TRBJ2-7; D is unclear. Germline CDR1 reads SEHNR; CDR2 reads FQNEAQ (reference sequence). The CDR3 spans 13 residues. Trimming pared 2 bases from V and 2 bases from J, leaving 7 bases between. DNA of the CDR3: TGTGCCAGCAGCTTAACAGAACCCTACGAGCAGTACTTC. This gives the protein CASSLTEPYEQYF.

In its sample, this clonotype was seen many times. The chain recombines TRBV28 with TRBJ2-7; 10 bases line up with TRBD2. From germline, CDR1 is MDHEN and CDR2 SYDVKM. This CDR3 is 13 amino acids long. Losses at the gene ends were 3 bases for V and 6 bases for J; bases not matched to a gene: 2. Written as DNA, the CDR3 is TGTGCCAGCAGTTTCAGCGGGAGGGGCGAGCAGTACTTC. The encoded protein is CASSFSGRGEQYF.

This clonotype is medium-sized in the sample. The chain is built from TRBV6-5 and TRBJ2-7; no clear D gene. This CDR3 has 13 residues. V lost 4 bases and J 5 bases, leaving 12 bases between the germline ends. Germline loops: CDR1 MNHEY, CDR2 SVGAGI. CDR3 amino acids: CASSSPRVHEQYF. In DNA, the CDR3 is TGTGCCAGCAGTTCCCCCCGGGTCCACGAGCAGTACTTC.

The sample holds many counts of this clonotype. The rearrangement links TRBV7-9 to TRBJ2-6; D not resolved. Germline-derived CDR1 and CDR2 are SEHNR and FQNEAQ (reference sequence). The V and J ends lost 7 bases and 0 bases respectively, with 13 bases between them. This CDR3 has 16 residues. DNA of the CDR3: TGTGCCAGCACCACCCTTTTGAGCTCTGGGGCCAACGTCCTGACTTTC. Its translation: CASTTLLSSGANVLTF. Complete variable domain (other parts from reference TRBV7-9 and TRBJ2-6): DTGVSQNPRHKITKRGQNVTFRCDPISEHNRLYWYRQTLGQGPEFLTYFQNEAQLEKSRLLSDRFSAERPKGSFSTLEIQRTEQGDSAMYLCASTTLLSSGANVLTFGAGSRLTVL.

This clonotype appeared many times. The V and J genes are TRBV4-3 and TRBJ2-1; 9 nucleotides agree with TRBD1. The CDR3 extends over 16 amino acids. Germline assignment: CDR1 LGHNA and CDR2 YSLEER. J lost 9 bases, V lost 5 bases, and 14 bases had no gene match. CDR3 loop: CASSETQGAEVGEQFF. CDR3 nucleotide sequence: TGCGCCAGCAGCGAAACACAGGGGGCGGAGGTGGGTGAGCAGTTCTTC.

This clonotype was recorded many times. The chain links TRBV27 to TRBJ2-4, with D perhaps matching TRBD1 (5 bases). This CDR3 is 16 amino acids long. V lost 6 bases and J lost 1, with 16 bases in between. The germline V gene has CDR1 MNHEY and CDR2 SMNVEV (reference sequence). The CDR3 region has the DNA TGTGCCAGCAGCCCCAGGGCGTCCGGGGCCAAAAACATTCAGTACTTC. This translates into CASSPRASGAKNIQYF.

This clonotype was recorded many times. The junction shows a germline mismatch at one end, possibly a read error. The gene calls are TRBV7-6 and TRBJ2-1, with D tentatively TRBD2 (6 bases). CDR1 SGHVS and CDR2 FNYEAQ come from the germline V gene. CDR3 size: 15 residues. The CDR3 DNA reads TGTGCCAGCAGCCTAGCGCCCGAGTTCGTCAATGAGCAGTTCTTC. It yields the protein CASSLAPEFVNEQFF. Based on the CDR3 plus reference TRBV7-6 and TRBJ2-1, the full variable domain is GAGVSQSPRYKVTKRGQDVALRCDPISGHVSLYWYRQALGQGPEFLTYFNYEAQQDKSGLPNDRFSAERPEGSISTLTIQRTEQRDSAMYRCASSLAPEFVNEQFFGPGTRLTVL.

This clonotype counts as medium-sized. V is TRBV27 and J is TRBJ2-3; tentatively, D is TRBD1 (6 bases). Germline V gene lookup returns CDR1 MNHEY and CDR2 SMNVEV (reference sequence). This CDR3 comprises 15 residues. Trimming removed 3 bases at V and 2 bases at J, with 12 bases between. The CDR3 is CASSLGAPITDTQYF. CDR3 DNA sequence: TGTGCCAGCAGTTTGGGGGCGCCTATCACAGATACGCAGTATTTT.

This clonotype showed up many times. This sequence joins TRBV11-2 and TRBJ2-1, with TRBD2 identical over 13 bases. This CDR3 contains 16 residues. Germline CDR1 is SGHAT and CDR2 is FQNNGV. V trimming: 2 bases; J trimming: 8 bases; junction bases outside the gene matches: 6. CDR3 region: CASSLRTSGSTHEQFF. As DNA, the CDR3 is TGTGCCAGCAGCTTAAGGACTAGCGGGAGTACCCATGAGCAGTTCTTC.

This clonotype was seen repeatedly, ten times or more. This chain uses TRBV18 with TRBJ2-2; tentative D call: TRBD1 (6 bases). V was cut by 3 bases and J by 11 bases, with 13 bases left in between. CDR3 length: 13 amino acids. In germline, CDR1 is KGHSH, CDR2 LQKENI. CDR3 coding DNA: TGTGCCAGCTCACCTCTACAGGGAGACGAGCTGTTTTTT. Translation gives CASSPLQGDELFF.

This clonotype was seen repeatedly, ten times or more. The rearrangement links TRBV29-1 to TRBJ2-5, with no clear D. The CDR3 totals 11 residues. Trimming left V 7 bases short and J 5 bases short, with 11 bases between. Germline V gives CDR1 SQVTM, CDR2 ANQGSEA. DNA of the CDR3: TGCAGCGCTCACAAAATGGAGACCCAGTACTTC. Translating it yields CSAHKMETQYF.

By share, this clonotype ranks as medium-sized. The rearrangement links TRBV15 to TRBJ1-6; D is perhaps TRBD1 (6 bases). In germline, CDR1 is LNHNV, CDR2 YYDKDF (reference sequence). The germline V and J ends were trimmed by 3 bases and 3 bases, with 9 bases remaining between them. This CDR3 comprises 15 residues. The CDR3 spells CATSSEQGYNSPLHF. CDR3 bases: TGTGCCACCAGCAGTGAACAGGGCTATAATTCACCCCTCCACTTT. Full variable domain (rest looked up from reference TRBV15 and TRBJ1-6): DAMVIQNPRYQVTQFGKPVTLSCSQTLNHNVMYWYQQKSSQAPKLLFHYYDKDFNNEADTPDNFQSRRPNTSFCFLDIRSPGLGDTAMYLCATSSEQGYNSPLHFGNGTRLTVT.

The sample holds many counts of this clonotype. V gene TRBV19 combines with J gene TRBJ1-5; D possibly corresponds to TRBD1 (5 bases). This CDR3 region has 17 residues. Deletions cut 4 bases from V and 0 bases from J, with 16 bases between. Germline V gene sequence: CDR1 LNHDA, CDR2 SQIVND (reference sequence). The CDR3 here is CASSKKTATYSNQPQHF. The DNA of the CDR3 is TGTGCCAGTAGTAAAAAGACAGCAACCTATAGCAATCAGCCCCAGCATTTT.

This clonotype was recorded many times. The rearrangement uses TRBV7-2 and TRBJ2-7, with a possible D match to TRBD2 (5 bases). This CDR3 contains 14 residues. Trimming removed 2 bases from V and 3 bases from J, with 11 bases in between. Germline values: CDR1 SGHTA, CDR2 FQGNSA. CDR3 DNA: TGTGCCAGCAGCTTAACCGGGGTTCGCTACGAGCAGTACTTC. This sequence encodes CASSLTGVRYEQYF.